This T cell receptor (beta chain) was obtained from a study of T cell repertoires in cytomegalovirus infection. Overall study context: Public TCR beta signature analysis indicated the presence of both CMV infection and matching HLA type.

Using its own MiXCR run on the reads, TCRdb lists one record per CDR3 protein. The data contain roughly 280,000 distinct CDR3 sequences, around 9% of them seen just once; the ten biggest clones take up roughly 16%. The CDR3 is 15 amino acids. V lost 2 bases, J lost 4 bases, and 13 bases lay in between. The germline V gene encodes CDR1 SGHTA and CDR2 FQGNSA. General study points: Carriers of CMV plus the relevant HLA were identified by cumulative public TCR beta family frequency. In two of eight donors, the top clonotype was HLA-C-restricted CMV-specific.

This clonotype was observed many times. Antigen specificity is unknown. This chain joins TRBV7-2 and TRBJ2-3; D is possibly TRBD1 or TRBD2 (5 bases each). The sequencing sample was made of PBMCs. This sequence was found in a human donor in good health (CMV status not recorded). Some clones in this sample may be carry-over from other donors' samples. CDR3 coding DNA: TGTGCCAGCAGCTTAATGTGGGGACCCCCAGATACGCAGTATTTT. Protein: CASSLMWGPPDTQYF. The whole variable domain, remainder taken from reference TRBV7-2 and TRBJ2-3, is GAGVSQSPSNKVTEKGKDVELRCDPISGHTALYWYRQSLGQGLEFLIYFQGNSAPDKSGLPSDRFSAERTGGSVSTLTIQRTQQEDSAVYLCASSLMWGPPDTQYFGPGTRLTVL.